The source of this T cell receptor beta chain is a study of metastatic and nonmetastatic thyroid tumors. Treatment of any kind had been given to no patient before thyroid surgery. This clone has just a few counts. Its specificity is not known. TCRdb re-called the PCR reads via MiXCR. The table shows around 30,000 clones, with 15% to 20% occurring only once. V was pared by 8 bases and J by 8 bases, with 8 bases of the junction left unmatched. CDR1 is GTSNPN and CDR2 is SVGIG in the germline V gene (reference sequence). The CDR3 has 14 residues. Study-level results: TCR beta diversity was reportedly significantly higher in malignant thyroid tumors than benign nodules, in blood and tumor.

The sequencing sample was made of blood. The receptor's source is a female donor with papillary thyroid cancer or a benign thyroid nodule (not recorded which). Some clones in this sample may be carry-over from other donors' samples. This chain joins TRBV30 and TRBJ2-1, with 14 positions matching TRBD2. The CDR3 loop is CAGETSGRVHEQFF. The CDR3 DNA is TGTGCCGGAGAGACTAGCGGGAGGGTCCATGAGCAGTTCTTC. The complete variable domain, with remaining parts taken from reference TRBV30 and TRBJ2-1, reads SQTIHQWPATLVQPVGSPLSLECTVEGTSNPNLYWYRQAAGRGLQLLFYSVGIGQISSEVPQNLSASRPQDRQFILSSKKLLLSDSGFYLCAGETSGRVHEQFFGPGTRLTVL.